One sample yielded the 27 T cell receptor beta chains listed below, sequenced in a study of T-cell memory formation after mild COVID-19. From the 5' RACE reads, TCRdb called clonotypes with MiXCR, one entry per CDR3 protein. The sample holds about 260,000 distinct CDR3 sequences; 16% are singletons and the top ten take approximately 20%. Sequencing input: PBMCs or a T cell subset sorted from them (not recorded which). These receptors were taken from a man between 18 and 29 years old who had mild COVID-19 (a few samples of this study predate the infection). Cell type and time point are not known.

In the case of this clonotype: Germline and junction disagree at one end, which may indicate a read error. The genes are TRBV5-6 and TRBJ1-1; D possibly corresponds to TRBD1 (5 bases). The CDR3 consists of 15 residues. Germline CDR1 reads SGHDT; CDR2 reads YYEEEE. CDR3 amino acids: CASSLEGYGTPAEAF. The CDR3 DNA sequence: TGTGCCAGCAGCTTGGAAGGGTACGGGACGCCGGCTGAAGCTTTT. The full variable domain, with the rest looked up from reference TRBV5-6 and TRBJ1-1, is DAGVTQSPTHLIKTRGQQVTLRCSPKSGHDTVSWYQQALGQGPQFIFQYYEEEERQRGNFPDRFSGHQFPNYSSELNVNALLLGDSALYLCASSLEGYGTPAEAFGQGTRLTVV.

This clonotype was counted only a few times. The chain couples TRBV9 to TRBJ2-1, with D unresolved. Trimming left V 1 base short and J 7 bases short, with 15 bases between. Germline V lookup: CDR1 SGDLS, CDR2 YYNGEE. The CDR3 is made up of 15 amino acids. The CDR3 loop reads CASSVLGIGGNEQFF. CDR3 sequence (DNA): TGTGCCAGCAGCGTACTAGGAATAGGTGGGAATGAGCAGTTCTTC.

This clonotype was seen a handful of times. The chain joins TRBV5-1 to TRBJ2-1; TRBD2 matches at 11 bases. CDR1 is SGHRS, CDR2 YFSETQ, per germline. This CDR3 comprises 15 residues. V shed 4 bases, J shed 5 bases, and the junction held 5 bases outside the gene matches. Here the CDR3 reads CASSVLAGGHNEQFF. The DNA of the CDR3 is TGCGCCAGCAGCGTCCTAGCGGGGGGTCACAATGAGCAGTTCTTC.

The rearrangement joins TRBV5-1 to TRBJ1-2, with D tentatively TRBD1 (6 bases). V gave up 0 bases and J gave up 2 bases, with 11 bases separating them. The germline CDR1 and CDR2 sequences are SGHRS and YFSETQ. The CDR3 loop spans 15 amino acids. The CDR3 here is CASSLAGAPNYGYTF. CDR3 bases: TGCGCCAGCAGCTTGGCAGGGGCTCCCAACTATGGCTACACCTTC.

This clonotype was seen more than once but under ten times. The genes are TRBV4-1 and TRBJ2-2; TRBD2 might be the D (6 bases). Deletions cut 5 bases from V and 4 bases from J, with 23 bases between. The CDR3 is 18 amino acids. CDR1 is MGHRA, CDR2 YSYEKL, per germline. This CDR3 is CASSILQGRGRSTGELFF. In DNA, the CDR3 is TGCGCCAGCAGCATCTTACAAGGGCGGGGACGGAGCACCGGGGAGCTGTTTTTT.

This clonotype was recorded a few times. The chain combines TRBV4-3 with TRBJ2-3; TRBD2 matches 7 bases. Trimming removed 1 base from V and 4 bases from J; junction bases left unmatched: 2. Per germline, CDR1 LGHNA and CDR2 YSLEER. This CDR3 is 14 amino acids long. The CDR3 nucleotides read TGCGCCAGCAGCCAAGCCAGCGGGGCAGATACGCAGTATTTT. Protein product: CASSQASGADTQYF.

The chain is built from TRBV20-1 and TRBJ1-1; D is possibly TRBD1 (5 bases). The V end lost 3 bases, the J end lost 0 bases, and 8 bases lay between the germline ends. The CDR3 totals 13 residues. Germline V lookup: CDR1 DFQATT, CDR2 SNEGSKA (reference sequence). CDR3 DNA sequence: TGCAGTGCTAGCGACAGCATGAACACTGAAGCTTTCTTT. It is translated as CSASDSMNTEAFF.

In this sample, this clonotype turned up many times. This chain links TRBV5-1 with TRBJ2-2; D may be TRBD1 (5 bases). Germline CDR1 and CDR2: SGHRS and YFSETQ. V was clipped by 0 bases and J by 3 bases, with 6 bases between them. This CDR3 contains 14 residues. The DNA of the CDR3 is TGCGCCAGCAGCTTGGCAGGGTACACCGGGGAGCTGTTTTTT. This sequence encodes CASSLAGYTGELFF.

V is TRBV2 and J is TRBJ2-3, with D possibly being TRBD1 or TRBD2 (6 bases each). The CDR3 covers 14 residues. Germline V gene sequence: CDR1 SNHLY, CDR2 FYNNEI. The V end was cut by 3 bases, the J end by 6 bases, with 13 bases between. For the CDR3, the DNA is TGTGCCAGCAGTGACTCGGGGGCGCGGGATACGCAGTATTTT. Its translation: CASSDSGARDTQYF.

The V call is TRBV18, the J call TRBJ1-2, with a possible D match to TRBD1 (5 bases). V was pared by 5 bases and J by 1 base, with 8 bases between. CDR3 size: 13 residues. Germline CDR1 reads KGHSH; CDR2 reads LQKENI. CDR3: CASSTGGNYGYTF. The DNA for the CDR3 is TGTGCCAGCTCAACGGGGGGTAACTATGGCTACACCTTC.

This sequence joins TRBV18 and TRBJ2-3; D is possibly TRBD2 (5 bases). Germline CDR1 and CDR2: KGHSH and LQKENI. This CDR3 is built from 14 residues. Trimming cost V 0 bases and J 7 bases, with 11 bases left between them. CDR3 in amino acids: CASSPPRDSYTQYF. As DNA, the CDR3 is TGTGCCAGCTCACCACCCCGGGATTCATATACGCAGTATTTT. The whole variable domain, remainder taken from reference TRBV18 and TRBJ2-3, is NAGVMQNPRHLVRRRGQEARLRCSPMKGHSHVYWYRQLPEEGLKFMVYLQKENIIDESGMPKERFSAEFPKEGPSILRIQQVVRGDSAAYFCASSPPRDSYTQYFGPGTRLTVL.

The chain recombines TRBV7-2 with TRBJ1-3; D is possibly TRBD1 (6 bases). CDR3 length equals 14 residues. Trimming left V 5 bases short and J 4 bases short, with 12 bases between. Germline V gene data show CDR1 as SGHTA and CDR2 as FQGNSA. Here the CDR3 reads CASSAGGAGNTIYF. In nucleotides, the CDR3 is TGTGCCAGCAGCGCCGGGGGGGCAGGAAACACCATATATTTT.

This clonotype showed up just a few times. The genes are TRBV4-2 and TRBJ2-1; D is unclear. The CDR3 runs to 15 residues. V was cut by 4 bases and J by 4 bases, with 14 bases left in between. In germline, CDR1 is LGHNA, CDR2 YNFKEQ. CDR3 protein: CASSPPGPLYNEQFF. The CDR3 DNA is TGTGCCAGCAGCCCGCCGGGTCCCCTTTACAATGAGCAGTTCTTC.

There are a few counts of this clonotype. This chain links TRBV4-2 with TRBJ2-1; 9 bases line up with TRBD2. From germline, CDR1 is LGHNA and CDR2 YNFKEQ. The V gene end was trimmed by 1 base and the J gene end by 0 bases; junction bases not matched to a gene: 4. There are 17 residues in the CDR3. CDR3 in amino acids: CASSQGLAGFSYNEQFF. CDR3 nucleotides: TGTGCCAGCAGCCAAGGGCTAGCGGGGTTCTCCTACAATGAGCAGTTCTTC.

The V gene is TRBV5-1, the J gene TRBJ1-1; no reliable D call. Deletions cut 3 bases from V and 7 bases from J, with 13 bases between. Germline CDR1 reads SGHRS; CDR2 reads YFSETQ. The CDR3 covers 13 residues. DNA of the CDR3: TGCGCCAGCAGCTCGACGGGTCGGGGTGAAGCTTTCTTT. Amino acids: CASSSTGRGEAFF.

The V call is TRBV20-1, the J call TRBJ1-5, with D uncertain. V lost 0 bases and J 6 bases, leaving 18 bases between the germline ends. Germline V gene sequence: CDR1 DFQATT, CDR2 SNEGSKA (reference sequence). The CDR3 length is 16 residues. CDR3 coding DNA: TGCAGTGCTAGAGATCGACGGCTAGGGAGTGGTCAGCCCCAGCATTTT. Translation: CSARDRRLGSGQPQHF.

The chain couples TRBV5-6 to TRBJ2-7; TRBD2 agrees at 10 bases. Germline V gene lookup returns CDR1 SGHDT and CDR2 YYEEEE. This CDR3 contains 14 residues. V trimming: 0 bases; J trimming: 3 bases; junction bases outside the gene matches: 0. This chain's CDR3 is CASSLGTSGYEQYV. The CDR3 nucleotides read TGTGCCAGCAGCTTGGGGACTAGCGGCTACGAGCAGTACGTC.

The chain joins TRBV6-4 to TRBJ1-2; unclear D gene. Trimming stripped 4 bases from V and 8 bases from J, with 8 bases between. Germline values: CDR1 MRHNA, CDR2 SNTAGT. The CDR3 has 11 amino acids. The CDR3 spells CASSVPAGYTF. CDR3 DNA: TGTGCCAGCAGTGTACCAGCGGGCTACACCTTC.

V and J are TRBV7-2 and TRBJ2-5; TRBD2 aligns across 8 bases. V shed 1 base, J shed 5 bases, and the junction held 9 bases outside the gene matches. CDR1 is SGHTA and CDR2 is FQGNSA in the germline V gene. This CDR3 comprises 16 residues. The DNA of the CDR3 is TGTGCCAGCAGCTTAGTGCCCGGGGGGGCTGGTGAGACCCAGTACTTC. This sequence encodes CASSLVPGGAGETQYF. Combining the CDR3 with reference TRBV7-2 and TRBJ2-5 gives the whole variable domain GAGVSQSPSNKVTEKGKDVELRCDPISGHTALYWYRQSLGQGLEFLIYFQGNSAPDKSGLPSDRFSAERTGGSVSTLTIQRTQQEDSAVYLCASSLVPGGAGETQYFGPGTRLLVL.

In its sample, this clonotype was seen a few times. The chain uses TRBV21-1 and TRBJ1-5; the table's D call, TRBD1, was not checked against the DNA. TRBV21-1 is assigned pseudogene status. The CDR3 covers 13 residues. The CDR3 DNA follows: TGTGCCAGCAGCAAAGGCGGGGGTGAGCCCCAGCATTTT. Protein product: CASSKGGGEPQHF.

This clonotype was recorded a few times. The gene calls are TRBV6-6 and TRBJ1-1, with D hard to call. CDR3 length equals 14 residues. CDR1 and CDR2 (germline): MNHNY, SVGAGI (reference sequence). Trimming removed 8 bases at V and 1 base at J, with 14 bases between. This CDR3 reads CASPSPAGNTEAFF. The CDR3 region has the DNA TGTGCCAGCCCCTCGCCGGCGGGGAACACTGAAGCTTTCTTT.

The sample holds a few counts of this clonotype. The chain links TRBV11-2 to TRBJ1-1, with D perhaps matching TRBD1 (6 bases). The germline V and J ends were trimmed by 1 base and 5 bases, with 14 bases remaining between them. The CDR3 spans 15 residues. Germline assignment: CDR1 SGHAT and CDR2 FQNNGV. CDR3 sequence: CASSLVGTGQTEAFF. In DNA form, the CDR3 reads TGTGCCAGCAGCTTAGTAGGTACAGGGCAAACTGAAGCTTTCTTT.

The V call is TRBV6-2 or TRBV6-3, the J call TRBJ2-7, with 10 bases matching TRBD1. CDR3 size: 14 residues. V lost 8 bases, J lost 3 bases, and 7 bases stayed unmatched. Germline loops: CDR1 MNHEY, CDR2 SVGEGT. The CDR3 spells CASGDRGANYEQYF. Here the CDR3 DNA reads TGTGCCAGCGGGGACAGGGGCGCGAACTACGAGCAGTACTTC.

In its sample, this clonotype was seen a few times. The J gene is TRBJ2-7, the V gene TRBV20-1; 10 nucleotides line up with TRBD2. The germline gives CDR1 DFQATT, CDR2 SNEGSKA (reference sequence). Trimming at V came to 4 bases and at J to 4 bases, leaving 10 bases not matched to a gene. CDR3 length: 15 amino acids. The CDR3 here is CSAKHERGGLYEQYF. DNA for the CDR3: TGCAGTGCTAAGCACGAGCGGGGGGGCCTGTACGAGCAGTACTTC.

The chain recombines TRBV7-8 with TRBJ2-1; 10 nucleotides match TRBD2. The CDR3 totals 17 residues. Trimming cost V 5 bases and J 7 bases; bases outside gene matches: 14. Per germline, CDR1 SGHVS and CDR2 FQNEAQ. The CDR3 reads CASSPQSAGGPRNEQFF. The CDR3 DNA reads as TGTGCCAGCAGCCCCCAGTCAGCGGGGGGGCCGAGGAATGAGCAGTTCTTC.

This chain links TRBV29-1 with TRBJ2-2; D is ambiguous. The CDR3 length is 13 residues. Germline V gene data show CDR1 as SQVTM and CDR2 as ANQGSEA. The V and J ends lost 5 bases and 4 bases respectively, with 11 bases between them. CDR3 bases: TGCAGCGTTACTCAGTTGAGCACCGGGGAGCTGTTTTTT. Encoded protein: CSVTQLSTGELFF.

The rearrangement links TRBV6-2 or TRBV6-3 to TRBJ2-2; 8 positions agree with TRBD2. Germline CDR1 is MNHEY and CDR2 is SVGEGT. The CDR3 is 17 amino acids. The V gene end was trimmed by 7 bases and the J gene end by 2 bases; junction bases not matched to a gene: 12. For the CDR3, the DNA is TGTGCCAGCACACCTCTCGGGGGGGGGACCAACACCGGGGAGCTGTTTTTT. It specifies CASTPLGGGTNTGELFF.